These 2 T cell receptor beta chains originate from one sample sequenced in a study of control samples from healthy donors and cancer patients. TCRdb's table, derived via immunoSEQ multiplex PCR, lists solely in-frame clones and lacks some. This table has 120,000 to 150,000 clones, about nine tenths appearing once. Sample: blood. These TCRs come from a woman aged 25-40 years in good health.

This chain connects TRBV5-8 to TRBJ2-1; D unclear. Trimming pared 2 bases from V and 10 bases from J, leaving 7 bases between. In germline, CDR1 is SGHTS, CDR2 YDEGEE. CDR3 length: 11 residues. The CDR3 DNA is TGTGCCAGCAGCTTACCCGGGGAGCAGTTCTTC. Translating it yields CASSLPGEQFF.

This clone was recorded a few times. The chain links TRBV10-3 to TRBJ2-1; unclear D gene. Trimming removed 7 bases at V and 0 bases at J, with 10 bases between. The CDR3 totals 14 residues. CDR1 is ENHRY and CDR2 is SYGVKD in the germline V gene. The CDR3 here is CAITGDGSYNEQFF. CDR3 DNA sequence: TGTGCCATCACCGGCGACGGCTCCTACAATGAGCAGTTCTTC.